These 6 T cell receptor beta chains came from one sample sequenced in a study of blood T cell repertoires in COVID-19. This table comes from immunoSEQ multiplex PCR, and its TCRdb copy is limited to in-frame clones, with some not included. Seen here are 200,000 to 250,000 clones, about 80% observed once, and the top ten hold roughly 7.6%. Input material: peripheral blood. The receptors derive from a woman aged 80 or older with COVID-19, enrolled during active disease.

The chain has TRBV6-5 and TRBJ1-5; 8 bases match TRBD1. The germline CDR1 and CDR2 sequences are MNHEY and SVGAGI. The CDR3 has 14 amino acids. J lost 2 bases, V lost 6 bases, and 3 bases had no gene match. The CDR3 DNA follows: TGTGCCAGCAGGCCGACAGGGGGCAATCAGCCCCAGCATTTT. Its translation: CASRPTGGNQPQHF.

The chain has TRBV19 and TRBJ1-3; 7 bases map to TRBD1. CDR1 and CDR2 from the germline V gene are LNHDA and SQIVND (reference sequence). The CDR3 consists of 15 residues. V trimming: 4 bases; J trimming: 2 bases; junction bases outside the gene matches: 5. The CDR3: CASSTADRAGNTIYF. CDR3 DNA sequence: TGTGCCAGTAGTACCGCAGACAGGGCTGGAAACACCATATATTTT.

This clone was seen a few times. This chain links TRBV7-8 with TRBJ1-5; the D gene is possibly TRBD1 (6 bases). The germline V gene encodes CDR1 SGHVS and CDR2 FQNEAQ. V was trimmed by 4 bases and J by 4 bases, leaving 17 bases between them. This CDR3 is built from 16 residues. CDR3 bases: TGTGCCAGCAGCTCCTGGGGGGGGGCCATGAATCAGCCCCAGCATTTT. It yields the protein CASSSWGGAMNQPQHF.

The chain is built from TRBV12-3 or TRBV12-4 and TRBJ2-7; TRBD1 matches at 8 bases. V gave up 6 bases and J gave up 5 bases; unmatched junction bases: 6. This CDR3 is built from 13 residues. CDR3 loop: CASSRTGFHEQYF. The DNA of the CDR3 is TGTGCCAGCAGCCGGACAGGGTTCCACGAGCAGTACTTC.

The genes are TRBV24-1 and TRBJ1-2; D gene unclear. The CDR3 has 13 amino acids. Trimming cost V 2 bases and J 8 bases, with 11 bases left between them. The germline CDR1 and CDR2 sequences are KGHDR and SFDVKD. The CDR3 here is CATSDSARGGYTF. In DNA form, the CDR3 reads TGTGCCACCAGTGATTCGGCCCGGGGAGGCTACACCTTC.

The chain links TRBV6-5 to TRBJ2-5; 11 bases agree with TRBD2. This CDR3 contains 16 residues. V shed 4 bases and J 1 base; nucleotides not matched to a gene: 5. Germline V gene lookup returns CDR1 MNHEY and CDR2 SVGAGI. The CDR3 sequence is CASSLTSGITQETQYF. The CDR3 DNA follows: TGTGCCAGCAGTTTGACTAGCGGGATAACCCAAGAGACCCAGTACTTC.